A selection of T cell receptor beta chains follows, all from one sample in a study of CD8+ T cells in alopecia areata. Generated by immunoSEQ multiplex PCR, the TCRdb table keeps only in-frame clones and is missing some. The repertoire has 190,000 or so clones, roughly 50% of them found once; the top ten carry roughly 5%. Source: CD4+ T cells sorted from blood, taken at week 24, from a patient treated with tofacitinib. Receptor source: a human donor with alopecia areata. The CDR3 runs from the conserved cysteine through the conserved F or W. Fields, in order: D gene, clone size, V gene, J gene, CDR3 DNA, CDR3 protein. The D gene is left open where the match is weak. Size values are once, few and many counts, or a class for expanded clones, and some rows have none.

-,-,TRBV7-2,TRBJ1-5,TGTGCCAGCAGCTTAAGCCCGTATAGCAATCAGCCCCAGCATTTT,CASSLSPYSNQPQHF
-,-,TRBV4-1,TRBJ2-1,TGCGCCAGCAGCCAAGATCCGTTCGTAAGCTCCTACAATGAGCAGTTCTTC,CASSQDPFVSSYNEQFF
TRBD2,-,TRBV7-3,TRBJ2-2,TGTGCCAGCAGCCCCGTTGCGGGAGTGACCACCGGGGAGCTGTTTTTT,CASSPVAGVTTGELFF
-,few,TRBV18,TRBJ1-2,TGTGCCAGCTCACCACTCAGAGAGCCGGACTATGGCTACACCTTC,CASSPLREPDYGYTF
TRBD1,-,TRBV4-3,TRBJ2-1,TGCGCCAGCAGCCAAGGTTACAGGGGCTACAATGAGCAGTTCTTC,CASSQGYRGYNEQFF
-,-,TRBV4-1,TRBJ2-2,TGCGCCAGCAGCCACTGGATGACCGGGGAGCTGTTTTTT,CASSHWMTGELFF
TRBD2,-,TRBV2,TRBJ2-3,TGTGCCAGCAGTGCCGGGACTAGCGGGGACTCTAGCACAGATACGCAGTATTTT,CASSAGTSGDSSTDTQYF
TRBD1,-,TRBV9,TRBJ1-2,TGTGCCAGCAGCGTTGGACAGGGTCCGACCTATGGCTACACCTTC,CASSVGQGPTYGYTF
-,-,TRBV6-4,TRBJ2-1,TGTGCCAGCAGTGACTCTATAGACGGGGGACATAATGAGCAGTTCTTC,CASSDSIDGGHNEQFF
TRBD2,-,TRBV7-3,TRBJ2-3,TGTGCCAGCAGCTTAATGCGGGAGGGCACAGATACGCAGTATTTT,CASSLMREGTDTQYF
-,few,TRBV29-1,TRBJ2-2,TGCAGCGCTGGGAACACCGGGGAGCTGTTTTTT,CSAGNTGELFF
-,few,TRBV7-2,TRBJ2-2,TGTGCCAGCAGCTTAGTAGGACTCAAAACCGGGGAGCTGTTTTTT,CASSLVGLKTGELFF
TRBD2,-,TRBV9,TRBJ2-7,TGTGCCAGCAGCCTTAGCGGGAACTCCTACGAGCAGTACTTC,CASSLSGNSYEQYF
-,few,TRBV29-1,TRBJ1-2,TGCAGCGTTGAAGATTCTCTCCAGGGGACGAGTGGCTACACCTTC,CSVEDSLQGTSGYTF
-,few,TRBV29-1,TRBJ2-2,TGCAGCGTTGTAAGGGTGAACACCGGGGAGCTGTTTTTT,CSVVRVNTGELFF
TRBD2,-,TRBV30,TRBJ2-7,TGTGCCTGGAGCCGTCTAGCGGACCTCTACGAGCAGTACTTC,CAWSRLADLYEQYF
TRBD2,once,TRBV20-1,TRBJ2-1,TGCAGTGCTAGAGACGGGAGGGAGCAGTTCTTC,CSARDGREQFF
-,-,TRBV19,TRBJ1-5,TGTGCCAGTACTTTTAGCAATCAGCCCCAGCATTTT,CASTFSNQPQHF
TRBD2,-,TRBV29-1,TRBJ2-1,TGCAGCTCCCTGTGGGCGGGGGGGCCCCTCAATGAGCAGTTCTTC,CSSLWAGGPLNEQFF
TRBD1,-,TRBV29-1,TRBJ1-2,TGCAGCTCCATCGGGACAGGGGGCCTCTATGGCTACACCTTC,CSSIGTGGLYGYTF
-,-,TRBV7-2,TRBJ2-3,TGTGCCAGCAGCTTAGTCGGCGCCACCACAGATACGCAGTATTTT,CASSLVGATTDTQYF
-,-,TRBV29-1,TRBJ2-7,TGCAGCGTTGTTGGGCAGGGGCTAGAGCAGTACTTC,CSVVGQGLEQYF
TRBD2,-,TRBV15,TRBJ2-1,TGTGCCACCAGCACCGGGCGGGAGGGGCACAATGAGCAGTTCTTC,CATSTGREGHNEQFF